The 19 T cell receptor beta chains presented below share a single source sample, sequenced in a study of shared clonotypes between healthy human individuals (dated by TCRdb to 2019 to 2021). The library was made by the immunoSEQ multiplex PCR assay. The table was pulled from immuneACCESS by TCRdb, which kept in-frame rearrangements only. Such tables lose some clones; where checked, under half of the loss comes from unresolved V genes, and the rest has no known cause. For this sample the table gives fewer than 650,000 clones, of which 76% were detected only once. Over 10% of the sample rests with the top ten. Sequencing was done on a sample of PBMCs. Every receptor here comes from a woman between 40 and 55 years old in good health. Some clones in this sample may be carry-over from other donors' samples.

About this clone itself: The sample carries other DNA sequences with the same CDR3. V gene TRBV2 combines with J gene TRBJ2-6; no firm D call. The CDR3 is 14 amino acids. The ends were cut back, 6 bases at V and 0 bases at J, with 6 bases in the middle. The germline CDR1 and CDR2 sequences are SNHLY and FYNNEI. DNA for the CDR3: TGTGCCAGCAGCGAAAGCTCTGGGGCCAACGTCCTGACTTTC. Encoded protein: CASSESSGANVLTF.

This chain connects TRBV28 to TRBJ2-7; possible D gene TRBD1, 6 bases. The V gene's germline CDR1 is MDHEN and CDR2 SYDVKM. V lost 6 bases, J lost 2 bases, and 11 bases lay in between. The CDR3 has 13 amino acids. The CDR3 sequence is CASSEGVAYEQYF. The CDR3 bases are TGTGCCAGCAGCGAGGGGGTGGCCTACGAGCAGTACTTC.

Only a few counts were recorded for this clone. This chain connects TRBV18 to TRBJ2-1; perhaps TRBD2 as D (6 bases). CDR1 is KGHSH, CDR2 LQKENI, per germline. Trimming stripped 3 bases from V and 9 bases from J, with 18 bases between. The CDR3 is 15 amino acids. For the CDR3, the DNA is TGTGCCAGCTCACCGTACCCGGAGGGTCCGGGTGAGCAGTTCTTC. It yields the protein CASSPYPEGPGEQFF.

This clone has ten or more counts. Here the CDR3 DNA reads TGTGCCACCAGCAGAGATGGGGACAGGGACGATGAGCAGTTCTTC. This encodes CATSRDGDRDDEQFF. The rearrangement uses TRBV15 and TRBJ2-1, with 9 positions matching TRBD1. The V and J ends lost 0 bases and 8 bases, in that order; junction bases with no gene match: 5. The CDR3 length is 15 residues. Germline V gene data show CDR1 as LNHNV and CDR2 as YYDKDF (reference sequence). Combining the CDR3 with reference TRBV15 and TRBJ2-1 gives the whole variable domain DAMVIQNPRYQVTQFGKPVTLSCSQTLNHNVMYWYQQKSSQAPKLLFHYYDKDFNNEADTPDNFQSRRPNTSFCFLDIRSPGLGDTAMYLCATSRDGDRDDEQFFGPGTRLTVL.

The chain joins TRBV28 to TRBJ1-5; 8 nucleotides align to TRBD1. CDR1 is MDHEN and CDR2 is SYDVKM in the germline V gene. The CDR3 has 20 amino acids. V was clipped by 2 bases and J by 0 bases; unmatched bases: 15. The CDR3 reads CASSLGRGQVGLHSNQPQHF. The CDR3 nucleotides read TGTGCCAGCAGTTTAGGTCGGGGACAGGTAGGCTTGCATAGCAATCAGCCCCAGCATTTT. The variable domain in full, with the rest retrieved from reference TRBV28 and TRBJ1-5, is DVKVTQSSRYLVKRTGEKVFLECVQDMDHENMFWYRQDPGLGLRLIYFSYDVKMKEKGDIPEGYSVSREKKERFSLILESASTNQTSMYLCASSLGRGQVGLHSNQPQHFGDGTRLSIL.

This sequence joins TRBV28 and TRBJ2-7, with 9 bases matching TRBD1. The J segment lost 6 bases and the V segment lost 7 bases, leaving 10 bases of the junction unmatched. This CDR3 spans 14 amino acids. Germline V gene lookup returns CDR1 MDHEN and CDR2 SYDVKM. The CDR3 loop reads CASNEVYRGPEQYF. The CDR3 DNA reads TGTGCCAGCAACGAGGTTTACAGGGGGCCCGAGCAGTACTTC.

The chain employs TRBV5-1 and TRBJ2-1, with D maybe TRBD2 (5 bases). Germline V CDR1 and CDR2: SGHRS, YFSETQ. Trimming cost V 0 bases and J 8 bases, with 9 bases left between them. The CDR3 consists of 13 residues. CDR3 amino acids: CASSLGSGDEQFF. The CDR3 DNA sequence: TGCGCCAGCAGCTTGGGCTCCGGGGATGAGCAGTTCTTC. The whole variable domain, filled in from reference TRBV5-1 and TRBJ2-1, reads KAGVTQTPRYLIKTRGQQVTLSCSPISGHRSVSWYQQTPGQGLQFLFEYFSETQRNKGNFPGRFSGRQFSNSRSEMNVSTLELGDSALYLCASSLGSGDEQFFGPGTRLTVL.

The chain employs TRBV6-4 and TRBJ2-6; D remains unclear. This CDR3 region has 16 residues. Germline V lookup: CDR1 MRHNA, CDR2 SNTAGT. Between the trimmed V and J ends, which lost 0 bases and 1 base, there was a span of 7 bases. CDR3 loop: CASSDSVKSGANVLTF. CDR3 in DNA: TGTGCCAGCAGTGACTCGGTCAAATCTGGGGCCAACGTCCTGACTTTC.

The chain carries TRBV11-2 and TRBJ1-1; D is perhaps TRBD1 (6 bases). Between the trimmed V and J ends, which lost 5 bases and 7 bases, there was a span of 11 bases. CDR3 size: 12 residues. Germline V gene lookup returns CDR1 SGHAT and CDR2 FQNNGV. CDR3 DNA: TGTGCCAGCAGCCTCAAGGGGGGTGAAGCTTTCTTT. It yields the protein CASSLKGGEAFF.

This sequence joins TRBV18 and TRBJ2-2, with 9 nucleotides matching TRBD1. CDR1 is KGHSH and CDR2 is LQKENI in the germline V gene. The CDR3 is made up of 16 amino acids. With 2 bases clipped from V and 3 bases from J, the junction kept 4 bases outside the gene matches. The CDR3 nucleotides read TGTGCCAGCTCACCATTCGGACAGGGGTACACCGGGGAGCTGTTTTTT. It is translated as CASSPFGQGYTGELFF.

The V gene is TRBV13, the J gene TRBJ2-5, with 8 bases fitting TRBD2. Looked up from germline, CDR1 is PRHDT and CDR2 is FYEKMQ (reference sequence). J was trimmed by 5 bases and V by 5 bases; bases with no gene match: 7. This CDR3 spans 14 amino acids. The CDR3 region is CASSTGRAWETQYF. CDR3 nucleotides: TGTGCCAGCAGCACCGGGAGGGCCTGGGAGACCCAGTACTTC.

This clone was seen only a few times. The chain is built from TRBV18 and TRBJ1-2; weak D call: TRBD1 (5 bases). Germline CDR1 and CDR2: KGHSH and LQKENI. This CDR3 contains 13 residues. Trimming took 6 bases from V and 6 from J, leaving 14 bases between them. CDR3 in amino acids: CASSRDRPDGYTF. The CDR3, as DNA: TGTGCCAGCTCCCGCGACAGACCCGATGGCTACACCTTC.

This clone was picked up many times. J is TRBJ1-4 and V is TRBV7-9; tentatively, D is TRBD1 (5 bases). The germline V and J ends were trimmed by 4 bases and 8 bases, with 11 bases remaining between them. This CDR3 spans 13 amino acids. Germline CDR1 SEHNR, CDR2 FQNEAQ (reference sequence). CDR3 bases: TGTGCCAGCAGCTCCGGGCGGGGGGAAAAACTGTTTTTT. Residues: CASSSGRGEKLFF. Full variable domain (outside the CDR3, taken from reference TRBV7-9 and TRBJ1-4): DTGVSQNPRHKITKRGQNVTFRCDPISEHNRLYWYRQTLGQGPEFLTYFQNEAQLEKSRLLSDRFSAERPKGSFSTLEIQRTEQGDSAMYLCASSSGRGEKLFFGSGTQLSVL.

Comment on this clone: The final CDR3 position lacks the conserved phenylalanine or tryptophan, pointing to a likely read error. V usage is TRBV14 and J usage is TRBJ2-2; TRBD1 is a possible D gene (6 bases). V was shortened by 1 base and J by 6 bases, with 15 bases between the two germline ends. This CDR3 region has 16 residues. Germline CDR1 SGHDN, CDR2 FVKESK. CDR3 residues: CASSQVQGFLSGELFS. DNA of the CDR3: TGTGCCAGCAGCCAAGTTCAGGGGTTCCTTTCCGGGGAGCTGTTTTCT.

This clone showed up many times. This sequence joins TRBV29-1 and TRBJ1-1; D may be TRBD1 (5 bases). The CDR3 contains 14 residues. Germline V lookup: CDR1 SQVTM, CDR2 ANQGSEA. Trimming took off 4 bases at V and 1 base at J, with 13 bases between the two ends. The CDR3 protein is CSVAGGGANTEAFF. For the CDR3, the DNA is TGCAGCGTTGCGGGGGGAGGGGCGAACACTGAAGCTTTCTTT. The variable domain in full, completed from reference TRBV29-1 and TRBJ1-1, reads SAVISQKPSRDICQRGTSLTIQCQVDSQVTMMFWYRQQPGQSLTLIATANQGSEATYESGFVIDKFPISRPNLTFSTLTVSNMSPEDSSIYLCSVAGGGANTEAFFGQGTRLTVV.

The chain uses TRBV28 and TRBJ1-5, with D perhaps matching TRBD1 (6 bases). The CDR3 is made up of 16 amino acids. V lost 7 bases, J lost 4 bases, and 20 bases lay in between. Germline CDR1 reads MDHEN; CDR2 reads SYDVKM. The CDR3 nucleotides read TGTGCCAGCAAGCCTCACTCGACAGGCCCAAATCAGCCCCAGCATTTT. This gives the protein CASKPHSTGPNQPQHF.

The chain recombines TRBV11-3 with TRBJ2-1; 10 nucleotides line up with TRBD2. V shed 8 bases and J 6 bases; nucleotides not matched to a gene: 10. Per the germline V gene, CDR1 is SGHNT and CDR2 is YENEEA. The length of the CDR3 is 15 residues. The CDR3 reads CASSRASGSFNEQFF. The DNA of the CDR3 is TGTGCCAGCTCCAGGGCTAGCGGGAGTTTCAATGAGCAGTTCTTC.

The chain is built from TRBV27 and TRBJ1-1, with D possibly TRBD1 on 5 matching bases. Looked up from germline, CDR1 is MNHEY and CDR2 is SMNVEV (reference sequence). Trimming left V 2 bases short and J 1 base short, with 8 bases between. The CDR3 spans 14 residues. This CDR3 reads CASSLQGRNTEAFF. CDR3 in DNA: TGTGCCAGCAGTTTACAGGGTCGGAACACTGAAGCTTTCTTT.

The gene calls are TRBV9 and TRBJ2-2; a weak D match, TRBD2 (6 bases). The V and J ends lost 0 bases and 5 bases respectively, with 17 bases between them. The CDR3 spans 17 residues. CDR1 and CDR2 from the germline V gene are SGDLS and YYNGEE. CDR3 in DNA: TGTGCCAGCAGCGTAGCGGATTGGGGGAGGTCAACCGGGGAGCTGTTTTTT. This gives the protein CASSVADWGRSTGELFF.